One T cell receptor beta chain is described in this entry. The antigen is undetermined. The sample belongs to a study of T cells expressing NK-cell markers. Broader study findings: Expanded clones of NKG2C+ T cells had an unclear HCMV specificity.

TCRdb reprocessed the 5' RACE reads; each CDR3 protein has one entry and no DNA is given. The ten top clones account for around 3.3%, within a sample of about 540,000 distinct CDR3 sequences. The material sequenced was blood T cells: a sorted CD56 or NKG2C T cell subset, CD4+ or CD8+ T cells, or bulk PBMC T cells (not recorded which). The clonotype originates from a man between 18 and 29 years old in good health.

The CDR3 protein is CASSESWQPQHF. The chain carries TRBV6-2 or TRBV6-3 and TRBJ1-5. The CDR3 length is 12 residues. Germline-derived CDR1 and CDR2 are MNHEY and SVGEGT.